Reported below is one T cell receptor beta chain. Its antigen specificity is not known. Base qualities are not recorded, but no much larger clone differs from it by a single base. Stable Graves' hyperthyroidism was defined as the absence of progression to ophthalmopathy over 18 months of follow-up. Hyperthyroidism patients were newly diagnosed, had a disease duration of under 2 months, and were aged 18 to 65 years. The study excluded patients with uncontrolled infections, other autoimmune diseases, pregnancy or lactation. Diagnoses relied on clinical symptoms, serum thyroxine and TRAb, thyroid ultrasound and orbital computed tomography. PBMCs were isolated from about 9.1 ml of fresh peripheral blood by Ficoll-Paque density gradient centrifugation. Total RNA was extracted with Trizol reagent, and quality was checked on an Agilent 2100 Bioanalyzer. The TCR beta CDR3 regions were amplified from RNA transcripts. A first-round RT-PCR of the TCR CDR3 used the HTBI primer set with the Qiagen OneStep RT-PCR kit. Libraries were constructed in a second round of multiplex PCR, after which size selection and purification were carried out. Paired-end sequencing of the libraries was performed with 100 bp reads on an Illumina HiSeq2000. In the original analysis: SOAPnuke was used to process the raw data, throwing out any read that contained adapters or uncalled bases, had a mean Phred below 15, or lacked an exact constant-primer or identifier match. COPE v1.2.5 was used to merge the high-quality paired reads, and each unique nucleotide sequence was defined as a clonotype. Clonotypes were aligned to IMGT TRBV, TRBD and TRBJ reference segments using MiTCR v1.1. The analysis was restricted to V-J combinations with a frequency above 0.0001, which together covered over 99% of the repertoires. The TCS score was defined as F50 (clonal expansion) divided by E x V (chaos), with BLOSUM62-based TCRdist calculated between CDR3 peptides within each V-J. Welch's t-statistics and random forest reduced several hundred V-J features to about 12, which were used in a naive Bayes classifier (R e1071). Starting from the raw public reads, TCRdb applied fastp trimming at Q25, assembled clones with MiXCR and retained in-frame beta chains. Under each unique CDR3 protein, matching rows form one entry showing the most common genes and DNA. The V and J calls and clone size are TCRdb's, not the authors'. This sample holds around 440,000 distinct CDR3 sequences; roughly 14% were observed only once. Roughly an eighth of the sample goes to the ten largest clones.

The sample comes from a study of T cells in Graves' hyperthyroidism and ophthalmopathy (dated by TCRdb to about 2019). Background for the entire study: Peripheral blood was sampled at the time of initial diagnosis, prior to any treatment. A discovery cohort of 95 to 100 patients, roughly 45 with Graves' ophthalmopathy and over 55 with stable Graves' hyperthyroidism, was used to find distinguishing TCR V-J signatures. Prospective prediction of ophthalmopathy was tested in an independent validation cohort of fewer than 20 hyperthyroidism patients and 15 to 17 patients who later progressed to ophthalmopathy. The 100 discovery patients were divided at random into training and test sets in a 7:3 ratio. In about 6 Graves' hyperthyroidism patients, the study also compared T-cell repertoires from thyroid tissue with T-cell repertoires from blood. Following sampling, methimazole starting at 30 mg daily was given to hyperthyroidism patients, and high-dose intravenous methylprednisolone was given to ophthalmopathy patients. According to the paper, TCR Vbeta CDR3 sequencing was carried out on 135 peripheral blood samples, which came from fewer than 50 ophthalmopathy, some 73 hyperthyroidism and approximately 17 progressor patients. Here is what the overall study found, with its caveats: Sample size was not statistically predetermined, and blinding of investigators to group allocation was not performed. Most expanded thyroid clonotypes (frequency above 0.001) were also detected in blood, suggesting blood repertoires may reflect thyroid immune responses. During validation, the model predicted progression to ophthalmopathy a median of approximately six months ahead of onset, with just under 71% sensitivity and roughly 72% specificity. In cross-validation, a model built on a 13 V-J signature told ophthalmopathy apart from stable hyperthyroidism with approximately 90% sensitivity and 81% to 82% specificity, and in testing the same model reached 80%/75%.

A distance of 10 bases separates the germline ends of V and J, which lose 2 bases and 0 bases respectively. CDR1 LNHDA and CDR2 SQIVND were looked up in the germline V gene (reference sequence). The CDR3 sequence holds 15 residues, the cysteine and phenylalanine included. The CDR3 DNA has 45 bases and is translated from base 1. This clonotype was sampled from a woman between 18 and 29 years old with Graves' hyperthyroidism. Here the chain combines TRBV19 and TRBJ1-2, with no confidently assigned D gene. Sequencing input: blood. The bases read TGTGCCAGTAGTATAACGAGAGGACCTAACTATGGCTACACCTTC. This encodes CASSITRGPNYGYTF.